A single T cell receptor beta chain is shown here with its context. From germline, CDR1 is MNHNS and CDR2 SASEGT. The CDR3 runs 16 residues. The V end lost 7 bases, the J end lost 4 bases, and 21 bases lay between the germline ends. PBMCs, at least 7 million per sample, were isolated. This sample was taken from a study of blood T cells in healthy people across ages. Next came a second PCR, run for roughly 7 to 12 cycles, which used a sample-barcoded 5' primer along with a J-beta primer mix. TCRdb processed the 5' RACE reads anew with MiXCR; each CDR3 protein has one entry. Of roughly 680,000 distinct CDR3 sequences listed, over 40% are singletons.

The source of this sequence is a woman of 80 years or more in good health. Sequenced sample: blood. This chain uses TRBV6-1 with TRBJ2-3, with D unresolved. CDR3 coding DNA: TGTGCCAGCAAGGTAGCTCTAACCGTGGATCCAGATACGCAGTATTTT. Translation: CASKVALTVDPDTQYF.